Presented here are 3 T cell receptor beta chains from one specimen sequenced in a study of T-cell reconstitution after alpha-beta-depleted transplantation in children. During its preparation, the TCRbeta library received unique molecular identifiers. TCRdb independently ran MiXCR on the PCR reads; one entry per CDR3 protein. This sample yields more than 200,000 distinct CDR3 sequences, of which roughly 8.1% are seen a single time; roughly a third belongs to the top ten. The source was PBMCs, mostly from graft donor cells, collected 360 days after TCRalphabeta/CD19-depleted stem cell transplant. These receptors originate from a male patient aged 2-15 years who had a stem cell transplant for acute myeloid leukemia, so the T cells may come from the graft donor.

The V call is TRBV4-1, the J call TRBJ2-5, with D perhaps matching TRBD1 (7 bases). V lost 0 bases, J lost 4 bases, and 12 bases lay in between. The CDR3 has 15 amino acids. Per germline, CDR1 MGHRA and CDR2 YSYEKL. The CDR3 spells CASSQDFRGAETQYF. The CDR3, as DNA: TGCGCCAGCAGCCAAGATTTCAGGGGGGCAGAGACCCAGTACTTC.

The CDR3: CASSYEGRGFSEAFF. Written as DNA, the CDR3 is TGTGCCAGCAGTTACGAAGGGAGGGGATTCAGCGAAGCTTTCTTT. The chain joins TRBV6-5 to TRBJ1-1; D might be TRBD1 (5 bases). The CDR3 has 15 amino acids. The V gene lost 2 bases and the J gene lost 8 bases, with 18 bases spanning the gap. The V gene's germline CDR1 is MNHEY and CDR2 SVGAGI.

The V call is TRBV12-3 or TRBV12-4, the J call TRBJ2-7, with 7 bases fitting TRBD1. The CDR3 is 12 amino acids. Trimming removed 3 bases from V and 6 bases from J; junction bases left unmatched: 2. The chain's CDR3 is CASSFGDSEQYV. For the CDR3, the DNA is TGTGCCAGCAGTTTCGGGGACAGCGAGCAGTACGTC.